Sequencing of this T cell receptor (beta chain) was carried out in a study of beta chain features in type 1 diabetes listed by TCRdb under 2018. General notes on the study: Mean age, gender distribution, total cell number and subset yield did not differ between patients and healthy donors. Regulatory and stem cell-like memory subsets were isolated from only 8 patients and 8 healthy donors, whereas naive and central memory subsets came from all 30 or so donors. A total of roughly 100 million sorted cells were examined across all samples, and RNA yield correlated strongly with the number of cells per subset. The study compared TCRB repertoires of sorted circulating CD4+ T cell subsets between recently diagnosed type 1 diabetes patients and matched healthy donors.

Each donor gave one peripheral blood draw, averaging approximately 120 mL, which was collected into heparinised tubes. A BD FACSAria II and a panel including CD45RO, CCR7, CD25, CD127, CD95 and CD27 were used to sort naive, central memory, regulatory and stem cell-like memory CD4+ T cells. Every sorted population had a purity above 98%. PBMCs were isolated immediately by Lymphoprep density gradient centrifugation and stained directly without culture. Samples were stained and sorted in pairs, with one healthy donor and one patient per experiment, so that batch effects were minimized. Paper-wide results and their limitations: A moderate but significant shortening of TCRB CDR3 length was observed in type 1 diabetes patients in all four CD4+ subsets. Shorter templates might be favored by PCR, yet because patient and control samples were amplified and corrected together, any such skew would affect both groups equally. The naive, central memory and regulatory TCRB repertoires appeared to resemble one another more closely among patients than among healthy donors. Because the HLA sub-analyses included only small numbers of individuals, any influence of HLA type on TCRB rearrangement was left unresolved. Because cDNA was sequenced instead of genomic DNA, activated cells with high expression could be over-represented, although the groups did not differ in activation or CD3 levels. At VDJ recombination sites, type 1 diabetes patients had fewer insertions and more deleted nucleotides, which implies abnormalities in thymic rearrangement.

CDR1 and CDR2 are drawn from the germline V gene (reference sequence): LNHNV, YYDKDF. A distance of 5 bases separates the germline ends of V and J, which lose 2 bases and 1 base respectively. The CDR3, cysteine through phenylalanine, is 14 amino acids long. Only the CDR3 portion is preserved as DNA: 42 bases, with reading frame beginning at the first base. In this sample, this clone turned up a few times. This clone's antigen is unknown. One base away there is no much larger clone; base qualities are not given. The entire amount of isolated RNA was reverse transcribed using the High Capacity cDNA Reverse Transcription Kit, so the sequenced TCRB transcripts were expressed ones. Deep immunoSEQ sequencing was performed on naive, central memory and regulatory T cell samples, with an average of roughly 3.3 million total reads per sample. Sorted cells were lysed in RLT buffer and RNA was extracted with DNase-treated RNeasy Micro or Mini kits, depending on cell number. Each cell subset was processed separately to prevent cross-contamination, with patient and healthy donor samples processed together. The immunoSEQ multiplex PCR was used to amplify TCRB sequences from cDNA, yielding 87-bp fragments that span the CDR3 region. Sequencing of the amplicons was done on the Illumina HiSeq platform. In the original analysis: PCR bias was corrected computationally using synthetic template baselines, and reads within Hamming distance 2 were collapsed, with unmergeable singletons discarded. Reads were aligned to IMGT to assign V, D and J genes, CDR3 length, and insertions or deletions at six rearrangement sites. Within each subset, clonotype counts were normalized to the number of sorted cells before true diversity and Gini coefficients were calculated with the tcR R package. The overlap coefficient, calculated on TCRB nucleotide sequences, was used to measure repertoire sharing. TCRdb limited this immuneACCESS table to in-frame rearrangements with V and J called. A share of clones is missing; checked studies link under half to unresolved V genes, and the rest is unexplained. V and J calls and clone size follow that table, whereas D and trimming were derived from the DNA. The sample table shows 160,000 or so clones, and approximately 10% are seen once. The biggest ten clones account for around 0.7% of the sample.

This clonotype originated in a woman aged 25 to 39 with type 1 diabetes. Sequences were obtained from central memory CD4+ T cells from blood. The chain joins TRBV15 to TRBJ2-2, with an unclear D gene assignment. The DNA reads TGTGCCACCAGCAGACCGGTGAACACCGGGGAGCTGTTTTTT. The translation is CATSRPVNTGELFF.